Listed below are T cell receptor beta chains from one sample, sequenced in a study of blood T cells in healthy people across ages. TCRdb re-called the 5' RACE reads through MiXCR, storing one row per CDR3 protein. Among about a million distinct CDR3 sequences, about 51% were seen once, and the ten largest hold about 20%. The sample was blood. The receptor source for this set is a woman aged 55-69 years in good health. The CDR3 runs from the conserved cysteine through the conserved F or W. D genes are given only for firm matches. Some rows have no size entry. The others give once, few or many, or a class for an expanded clone.

d_call	clone_size	v_call	j_call	cdr3_nt	cdr3_aa
.	.	TRBV5-1	TRBJ1-1	TGCGCCAGCAGCAGCCGACAGGTTGGGAACACTGAAGCTTTCTTT	CASSSRQVGNTEAFF
TRBD1	.	TRBV12-3/TRBV12-4	TRBJ2-7	TGTGCCAGCAGTCCAGGGGGATTCCTGGCCGAGCAGTACTTC	CASSPGGFLAEQYF
.	few	TRBV24-1	TRBJ1-5	TGTGCCACCAGTGAGGCAGGCCATCAGCCCCAGCATTTT	CATSEAGHQPQHF
.	.	TRBV7-2	TRBJ2-7	TGTGCCAGCAGCGGGCAGTCGACCTTCGAGCAGTACTTC	CASSGQSTFEQYF
.	.	TRBV29-1	TRBJ1-2	TGCAGCGTTGAGAGCCAATACGATGGCTACACCTTC	CSVESQYDGYTF
TRBD1	.	TRBV30	TRBJ2-3	TGTGCCTGGAGTTACAGGGGGGCAGATACGCAGTATTTT	CAWSYRGADTQYF
.	.	TRBV28	TRBJ2-7	TGTGCCAGCAGAGAGACGGTCTCCTACGAGCAGTACTTC	CASRETVSYEQYF
TRBD2	.	TRBV15	TRBJ2-1	TGTGCCACCAGCAGAACTAGCGGGAGGGTTAACTACAATGAGCAGTTCTTC	CATSRTSGRVNYNEQFF
.	.	TRBV20-1	TRBJ2-5	TGCAGTGCTAGAGACGTCAGTAAAGAGACCCAGTACTTC	CSARDVSKETQYF
TRBD2	few	TRBV10-3	TRBJ2-1	TGTGCCATCATCGAGGGACTAGCGGCGACTAATGAGCAGTTCTTC	CAIIEGLAATNEQFF
TRBD2	.	TRBV6-2/TRBV6-3	TRBJ2-3	TGTGCCAGCAGTAACAGCGGGAGTCCAGATACGCAGTATTTT	CASSNSGSPDTQYF
.	few	TRBV7-2	TRBJ2-5	TGTGCCAGCAGCTTATCGCAGGGTCAAGAGACCCAGTACTTC	CASSLSQGQETQYF
TRBD1	few	TRBV7-9	TRBJ1-4	TGTGCCAGCAGCCCAAAGTCCCGGGACAGGGATTCGAATGAAAAACTGTTTTTT	CASSPKSRDRDSNEKLFF
TRBD1	.	TRBV7-9	TRBJ1-5	TGTGCCAGCAGCGTAGACAGGGGGCACCAGCATTTT	CASSVDRGHQHF
.	.	TRBV7-9	TRBJ2-7	TGTGCCAGCAGCTTAGACGACCCCAGCTCCTACGAGCAGTACTTC	CASSLDDPSSYEQYF
.	few	TRBV6-6	TRBJ2-7	TGTGCCAGCAGCTGGGACCACTCCTACGAGCAGTACTTC	CASSWDHSYEQYF
TRBD2	.	TRBV12-3/TRBV12-4	TRBJ2-7	TGTGCCAGCAGCCAAAGGACTAGCGCCTACAATGAGCAGTACTTC	CASSQRTSAYNEQYF
TRBD1	few	TRBV29-1	TRBJ1-4	TGCAGCGTGGGGGACAGGGCGAGTAATGAAAAACTGTTTTTT	CSVGDRASNEKLFF
.	.	TRBV28	TRBJ2-4	TGTGCCAGCAGCAAAATCCCGGGGGCTATAAACATTCAGTACTTC	CASSKIPGAINIQYF
TRBD2	.	TRBV28	TRBJ2-3	TGTGCCAGCGAAAGCGCTAGCGGGAGATCCACGTCGACGCAGTATTTT	CASESASGRSTSTQYF
.	.	TRBV14	TRBJ2-7	TGTGCCAGCAGCCAAGGCTACGGTCCCTCCTACGAGCAGTACTTC	CASSQGYGPSYEQYF
.	.	TRBV21-1	TRBJ1-2	TGTGCCAGCAGCCCCCGACAGTATGGCTACACCTTC	CASSPRQYGYTF
.	.	TRBV5-1	TRBJ2-2	TGCGCCAGCAGCTCTCTCCAGGGGCTCACCGGGGAGCTGTTTTTT	CASSSLQGLTGELFF
TRBD1	.	TRBV4-1	TRBJ1-5	TGCGCCAGCAGGGAGACAGGGGCGACCTATAGCAATCAGCCCCAGCATTTT	CASRETGATYSNQPQHF
.	.	TRBV5-1	TRBJ1-2	TGCGCCAGCAGCGATCCGGGGAGGCGGAACTATGGCTACACCTTC	CASSDPGRRNYGYTF
.	few	TRBV7-9	TRBJ1-2	TGTGCCAGCAGCTTAGAGCAGGCGGTTCGGGGCTACACCTTC	CASSLEQAVRGYTF
TRBD2	.	TRBV28	TRBJ2-7	TGTGCCAGCAGTTTTTGGGCGGGAGGGCTCTCCTCCTACGAGCAGTACTTC	CASSFWAGGLSSYEQYF